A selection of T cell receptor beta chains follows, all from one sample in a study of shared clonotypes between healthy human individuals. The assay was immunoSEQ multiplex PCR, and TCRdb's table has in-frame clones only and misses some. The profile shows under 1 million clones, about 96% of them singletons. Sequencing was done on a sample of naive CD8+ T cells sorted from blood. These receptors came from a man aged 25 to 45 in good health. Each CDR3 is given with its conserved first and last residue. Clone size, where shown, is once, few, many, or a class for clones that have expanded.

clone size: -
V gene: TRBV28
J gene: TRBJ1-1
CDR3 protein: CASRRTGPGEAFF

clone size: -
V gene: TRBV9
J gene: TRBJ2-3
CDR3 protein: CASSVTGLATDTQYF

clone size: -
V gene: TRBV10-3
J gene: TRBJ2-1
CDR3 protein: CAISETSSGEYNEQFF

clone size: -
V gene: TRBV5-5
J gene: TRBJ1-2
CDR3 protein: CASSLEQGPLYGYTF

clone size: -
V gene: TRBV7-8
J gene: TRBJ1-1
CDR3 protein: CASSFRTKNTEAFF

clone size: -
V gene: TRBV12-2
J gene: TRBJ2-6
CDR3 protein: CASRLVIMVRGPGANVLTF

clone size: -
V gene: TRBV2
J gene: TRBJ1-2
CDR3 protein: CASSGLGSQLNYGYTF

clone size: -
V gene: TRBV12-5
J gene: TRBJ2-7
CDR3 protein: CASGPGTSGSHEQYF

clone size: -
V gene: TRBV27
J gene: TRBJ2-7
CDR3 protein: CASSLSRISSYEQYF

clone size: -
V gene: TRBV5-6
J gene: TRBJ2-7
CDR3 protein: CASSLVGSGSYEQYF

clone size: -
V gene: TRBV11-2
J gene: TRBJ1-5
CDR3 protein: CASSLEGSSNQPQHF

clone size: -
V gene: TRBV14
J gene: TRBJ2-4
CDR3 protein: CASSQEKVGSPAKNIQYF

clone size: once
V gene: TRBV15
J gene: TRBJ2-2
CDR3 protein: CATSRGTSGRANTGELFF

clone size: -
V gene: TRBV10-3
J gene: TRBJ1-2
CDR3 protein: CAISESNWGAGNGYTF

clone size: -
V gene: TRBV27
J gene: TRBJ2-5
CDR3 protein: CASRPPTGTWETQYF

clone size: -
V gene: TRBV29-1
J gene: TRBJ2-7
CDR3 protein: CSVEARGQVEKKAYEQYF

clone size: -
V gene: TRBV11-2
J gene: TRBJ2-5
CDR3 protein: CASSSQPGTGTQQETQYF

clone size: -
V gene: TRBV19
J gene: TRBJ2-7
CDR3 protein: CASSFWGLAGTYEQYF

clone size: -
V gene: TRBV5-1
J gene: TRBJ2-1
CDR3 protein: CASSPGLGLAVHEQFF

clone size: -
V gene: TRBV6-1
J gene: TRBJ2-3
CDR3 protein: CASSIQITGADTQYF

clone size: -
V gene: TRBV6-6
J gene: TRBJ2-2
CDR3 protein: CASRETPNTGELFF

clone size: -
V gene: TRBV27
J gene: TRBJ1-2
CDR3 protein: CASSTQGDGYTF

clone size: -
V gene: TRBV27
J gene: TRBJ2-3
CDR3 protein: CASSLSLTDTQYF

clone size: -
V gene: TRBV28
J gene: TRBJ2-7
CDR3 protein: CASSLGLAGGAYEQYF

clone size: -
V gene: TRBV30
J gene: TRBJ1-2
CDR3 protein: CAWTSPWEYGIGYTF

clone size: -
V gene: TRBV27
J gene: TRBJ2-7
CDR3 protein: CASSFTGSYEQYF

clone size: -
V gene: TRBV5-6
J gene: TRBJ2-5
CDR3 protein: CASSSLHQETQYF

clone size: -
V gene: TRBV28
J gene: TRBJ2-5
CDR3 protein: CASSLGTVAGQGARETQYF

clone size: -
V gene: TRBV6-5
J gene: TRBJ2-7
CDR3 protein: CASSSLPYEQYF

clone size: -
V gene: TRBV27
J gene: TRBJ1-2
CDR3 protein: CASSLNWGLEYGYTF

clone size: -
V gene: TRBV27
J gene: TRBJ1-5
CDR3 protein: CASSSSAGVQPQHF

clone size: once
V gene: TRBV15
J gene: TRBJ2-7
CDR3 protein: CATSQPGFSYEQYF

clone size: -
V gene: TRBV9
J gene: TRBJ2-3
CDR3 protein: CASSVDGGASSTDTQYF

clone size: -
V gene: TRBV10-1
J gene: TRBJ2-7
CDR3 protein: CASSPGLAYEQYF

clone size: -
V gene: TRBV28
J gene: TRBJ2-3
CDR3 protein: CASRRPGDTQYF

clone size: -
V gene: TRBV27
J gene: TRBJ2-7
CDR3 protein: CASSAIRSGVVNEQYF

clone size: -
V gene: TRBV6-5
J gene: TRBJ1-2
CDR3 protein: CASRNPGGVGYTF

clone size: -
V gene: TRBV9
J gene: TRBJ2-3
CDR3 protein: CASGGRSTDTQYF